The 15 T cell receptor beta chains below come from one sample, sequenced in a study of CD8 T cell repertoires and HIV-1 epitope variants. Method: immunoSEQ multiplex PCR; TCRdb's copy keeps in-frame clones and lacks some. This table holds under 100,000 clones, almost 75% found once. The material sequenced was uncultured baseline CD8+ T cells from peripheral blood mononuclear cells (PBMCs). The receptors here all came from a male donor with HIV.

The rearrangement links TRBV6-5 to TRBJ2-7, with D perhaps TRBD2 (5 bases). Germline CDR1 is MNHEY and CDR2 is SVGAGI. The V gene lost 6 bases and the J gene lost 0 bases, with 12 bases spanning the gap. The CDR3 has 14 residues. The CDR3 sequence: CASREDPSSYEQYF. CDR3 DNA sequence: TGTGCCAGCAGGGAGGATCCTAGCTCCTACGAGCAGTACTTC.

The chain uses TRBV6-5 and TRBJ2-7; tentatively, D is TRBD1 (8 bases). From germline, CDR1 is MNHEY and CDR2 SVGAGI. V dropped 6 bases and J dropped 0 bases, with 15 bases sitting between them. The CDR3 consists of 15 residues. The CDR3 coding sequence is TGTGCCAGCAGCCCACAGGGGGGGAGCTCCTACGAGCAGTACTTC. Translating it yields CASSPQGGSSYEQYF.

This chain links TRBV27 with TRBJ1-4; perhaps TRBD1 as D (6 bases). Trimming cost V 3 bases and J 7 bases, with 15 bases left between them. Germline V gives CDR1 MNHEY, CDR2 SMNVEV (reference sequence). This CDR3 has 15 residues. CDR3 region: CASSFHRERSEKLFF. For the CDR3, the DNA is TGTGCCAGCAGTTTTCACAGGGAGAGAAGTGAAAAACTGTTTTTT.

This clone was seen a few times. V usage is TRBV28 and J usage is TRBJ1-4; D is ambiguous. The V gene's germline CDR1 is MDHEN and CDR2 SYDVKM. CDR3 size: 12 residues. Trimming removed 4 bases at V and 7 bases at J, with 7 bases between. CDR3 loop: CASSSNIEKLFF. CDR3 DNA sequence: TGTGCCAGCAGTTCAAATATTGAAAAACTGTTTTTT.

CDR3 residues: CASSLMRGVQETQYF. CDR3 nucleotides: TGTGCCAGCAGCTTAATGAGGGGGGTCCAAGAGACCCAGTACTTC. V and J are TRBV7-2 and TRBJ2-5, with D possibly called TRBD1 or TRBD2 (6 bases each). V was cut by 2 bases and J by 1 base, with 11 bases left in between. CDR1 is SGHTA and CDR2 is FQGNSA in the germline V gene. The CDR3 has 15 amino acids.

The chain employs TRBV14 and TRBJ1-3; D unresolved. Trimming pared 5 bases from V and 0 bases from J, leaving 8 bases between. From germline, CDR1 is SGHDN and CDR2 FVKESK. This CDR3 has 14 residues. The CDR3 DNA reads TGTGCCAGCAGCTTCCGAAGCTCTGGAAACACCATATATTTT. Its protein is CASSFRSSGNTIYF.

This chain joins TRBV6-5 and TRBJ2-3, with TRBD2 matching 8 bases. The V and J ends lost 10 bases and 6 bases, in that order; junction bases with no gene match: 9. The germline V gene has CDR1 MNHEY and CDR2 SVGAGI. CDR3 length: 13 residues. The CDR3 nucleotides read TGTGCCACGGGCGGGGGGAGGTCGGATACGCAGTATTTT. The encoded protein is CATGGGRSDTQYF.

CDR3 sequence (DNA): TGTGCCAGCAGCTTAGCGTCTGGGGGGCGTGAAGCTTTCTTT. The encoded protein is CASSLASGGREAFF. The chain has TRBV7-2 and TRBJ1-1; possible D gene TRBD1, 6 bases. The CDR3 loop spans 14 amino acids. The germline CDR1 and CDR2 sequences are SGHTA and FQGNSA. V was clipped by 0 bases and J by 7 bases, with 12 bases between them.

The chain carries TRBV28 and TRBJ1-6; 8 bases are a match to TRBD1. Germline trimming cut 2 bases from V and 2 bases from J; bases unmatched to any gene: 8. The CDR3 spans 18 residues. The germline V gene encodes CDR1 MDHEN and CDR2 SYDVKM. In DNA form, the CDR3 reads TGTGCCAGCAGTTTAGCCGGGACAGGATTGCCCTATAATTCACCCCTCCACTTT. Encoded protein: CASSLAGTGLPYNSPLHF. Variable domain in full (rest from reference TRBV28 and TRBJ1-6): DVKVTQSSRYLVKRTGEKVFLECVQDMDHENMFWYRQDPGLGLRLIYFSYDVKMKEKGDIPEGYSVSREKKERFSLILESASTNQTSMYLCASSLAGTGLPYNSPLHFGNGTRLTVT.

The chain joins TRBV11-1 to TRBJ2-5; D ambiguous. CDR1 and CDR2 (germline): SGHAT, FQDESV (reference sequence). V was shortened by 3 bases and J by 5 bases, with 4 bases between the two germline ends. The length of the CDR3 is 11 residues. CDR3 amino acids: CASSFVETQYF. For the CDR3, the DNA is TGTGCCAGCAGCTTTGTTGAGACCCAGTACTTC.

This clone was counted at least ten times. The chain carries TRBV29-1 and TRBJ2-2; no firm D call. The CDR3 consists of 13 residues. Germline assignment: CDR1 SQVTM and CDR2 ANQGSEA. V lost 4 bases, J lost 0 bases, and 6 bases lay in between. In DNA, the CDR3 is TGCAGCGTTGGACGTCCGAACACCGGGGAGCTGTTTTTT. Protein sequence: CSVGRPNTGELFF.

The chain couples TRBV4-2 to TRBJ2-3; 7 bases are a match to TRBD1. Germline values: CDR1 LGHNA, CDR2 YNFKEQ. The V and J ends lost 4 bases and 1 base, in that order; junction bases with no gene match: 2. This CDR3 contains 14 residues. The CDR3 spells CASSPGTGTDTQYF. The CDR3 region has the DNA TGTGCCAGCAGCCCGGGGACAGGCACAGATACGCAGTATTTT.

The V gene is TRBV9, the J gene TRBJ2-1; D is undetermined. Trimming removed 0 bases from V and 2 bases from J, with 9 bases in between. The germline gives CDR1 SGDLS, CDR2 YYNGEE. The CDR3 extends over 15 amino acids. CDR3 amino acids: CASSVGPATYNEQFF. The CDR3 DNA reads TGTGCCAGCAGCGTAGGGCCGGCGACCTACAATGAGCAGTTCTTC.

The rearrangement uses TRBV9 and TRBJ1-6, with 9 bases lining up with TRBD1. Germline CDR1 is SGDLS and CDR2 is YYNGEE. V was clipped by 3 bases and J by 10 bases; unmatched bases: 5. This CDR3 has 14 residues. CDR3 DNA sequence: TGTGCCAGCAGCGGCCGACAGGGGGAATCACCCCTCCACTTT. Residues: CASSGRQGESPLHF.

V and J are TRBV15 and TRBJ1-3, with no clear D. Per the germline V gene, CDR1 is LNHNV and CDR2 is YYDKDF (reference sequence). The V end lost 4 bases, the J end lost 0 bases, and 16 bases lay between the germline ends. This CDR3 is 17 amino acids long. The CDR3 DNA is TGTGCCACCAGCACCCTATCCCGGGGTTTCTCTGGAAACACCATATATTTT. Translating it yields CATSTLSRGFSGNTIYF.